This record concerns one T cell receptor (beta chain) sequence. The data are from a study of control samples from healthy donors and cancer patients. The method was immunoSEQ multiplex PCR; TCRdb's version includes in-frame clones alone and lacks a portion of them. In the table there are some 150,000 clones, around 94% of which are singletons. The germline V gene has CDR1 LGHDT and CDR2 YNNKEL (reference sequence). The CDR3 runs 14 residues. The V end lost 5 bases, the J end lost 3 bases, and 14 bases lay between the germline ends. The TCR originated in a man in his 60s with colorectal cancer. The J gene is TRBJ2-7, the V gene TRBV3-1 (or the pseudogene TRBV3-2); D ambiguous. The sequenced sample consisted of PBMCs. The CDR3 DNA is TGTGCCAGCAGCACTTCGGGCAGGATCTACGAGCAGTACTTC. Translating it yields CASSTSGRIYEQYF.